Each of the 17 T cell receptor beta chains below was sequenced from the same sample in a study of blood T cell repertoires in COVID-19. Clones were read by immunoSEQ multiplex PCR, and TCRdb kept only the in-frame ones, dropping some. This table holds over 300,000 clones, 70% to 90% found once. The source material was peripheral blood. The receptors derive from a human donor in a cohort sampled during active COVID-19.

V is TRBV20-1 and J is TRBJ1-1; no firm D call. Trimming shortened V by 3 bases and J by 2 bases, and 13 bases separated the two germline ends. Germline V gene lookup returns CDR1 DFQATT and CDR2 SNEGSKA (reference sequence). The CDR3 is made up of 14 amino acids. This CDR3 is CSASEAGGNTEAFF. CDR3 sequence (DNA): TGCAGTGCTAGTGAGGCGGGAGGCAACACTGAAGCTTTCTTT.

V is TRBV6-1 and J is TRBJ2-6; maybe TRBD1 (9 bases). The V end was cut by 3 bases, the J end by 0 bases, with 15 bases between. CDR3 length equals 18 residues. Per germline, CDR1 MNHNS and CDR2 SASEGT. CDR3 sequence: CASSDSGTGPSGANVLTF. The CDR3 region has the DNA TGTGCCAGCAGTGATAGCGGGACAGGGCCCTCTGGGGCCAACGTCCTGACTTTC.

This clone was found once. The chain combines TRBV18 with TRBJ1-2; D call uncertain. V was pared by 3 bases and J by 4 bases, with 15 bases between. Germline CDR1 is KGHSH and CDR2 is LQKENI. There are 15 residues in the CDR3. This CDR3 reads CASSPIERGGYGYTF. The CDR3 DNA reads TGTGCCAGCTCACCGATTGAGCGGGGTGGCTATGGCTACACCTTC.

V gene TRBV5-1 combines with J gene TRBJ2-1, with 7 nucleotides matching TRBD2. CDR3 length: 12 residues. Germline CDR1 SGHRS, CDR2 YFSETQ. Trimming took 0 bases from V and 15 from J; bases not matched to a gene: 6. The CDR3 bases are TGCGCCAGCAGCTTGGCAGCGGGGTACCTGTTCTTC. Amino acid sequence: CASSLAAGYLFF.

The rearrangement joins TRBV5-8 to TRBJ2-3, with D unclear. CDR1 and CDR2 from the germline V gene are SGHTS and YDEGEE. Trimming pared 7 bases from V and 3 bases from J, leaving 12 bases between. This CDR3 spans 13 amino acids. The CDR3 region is CASRRFGTDTQYF. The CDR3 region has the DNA TGTGCCAGCCGGCGGTTTGGGACAGATACGCAGTATTTT.

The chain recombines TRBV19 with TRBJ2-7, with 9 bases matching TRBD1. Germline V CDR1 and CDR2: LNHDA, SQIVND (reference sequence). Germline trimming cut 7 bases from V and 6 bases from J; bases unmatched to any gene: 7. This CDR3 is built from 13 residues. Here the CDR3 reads CASTGQGSSEQYF. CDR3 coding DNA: TGTGCCAGTACGGGACAGGGATCGTCCGAGCAGTACTTC.

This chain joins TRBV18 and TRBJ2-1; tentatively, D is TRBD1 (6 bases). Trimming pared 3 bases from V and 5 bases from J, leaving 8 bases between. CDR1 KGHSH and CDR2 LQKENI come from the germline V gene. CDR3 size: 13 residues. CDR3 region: CASSPGHNNEQFF. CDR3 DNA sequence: TGTGCCAGCTCACCGGGACATAACAATGAGCAGTTCTTC.

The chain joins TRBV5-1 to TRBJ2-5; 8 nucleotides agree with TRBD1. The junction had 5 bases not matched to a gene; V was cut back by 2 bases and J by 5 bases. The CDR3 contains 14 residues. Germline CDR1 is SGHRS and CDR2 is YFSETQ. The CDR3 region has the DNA TGCGCCAGCAGCTTCACAGGGGGAAGGGAGACCCAGTACTTC. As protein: CASSFTGGRETQYF.

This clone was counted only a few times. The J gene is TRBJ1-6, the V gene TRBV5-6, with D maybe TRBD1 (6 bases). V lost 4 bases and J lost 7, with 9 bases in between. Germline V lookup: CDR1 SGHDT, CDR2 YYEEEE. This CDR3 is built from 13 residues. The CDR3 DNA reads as TGTGCCAGCAGCGAGGACAGAAATTCACCCCTCCACTTT. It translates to CASSEDRNSPLHF.

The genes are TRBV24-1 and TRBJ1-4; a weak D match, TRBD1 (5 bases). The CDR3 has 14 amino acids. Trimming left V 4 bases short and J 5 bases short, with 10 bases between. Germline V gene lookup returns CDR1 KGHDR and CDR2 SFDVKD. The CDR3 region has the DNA TGTGCCACCAGTGACCGGGGGACCAATGAAAAACTGTTTTTT. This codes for CATSDRGTNEKLFF.

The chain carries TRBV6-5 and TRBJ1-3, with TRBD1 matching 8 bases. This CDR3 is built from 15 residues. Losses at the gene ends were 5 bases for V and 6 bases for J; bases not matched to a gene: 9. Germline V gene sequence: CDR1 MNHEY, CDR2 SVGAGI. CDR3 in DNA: TGTGCCAGCAGTCAGGACAGGGTCCATGAAAACACCATATATTTT. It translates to CASSQDRVHENTIYF.

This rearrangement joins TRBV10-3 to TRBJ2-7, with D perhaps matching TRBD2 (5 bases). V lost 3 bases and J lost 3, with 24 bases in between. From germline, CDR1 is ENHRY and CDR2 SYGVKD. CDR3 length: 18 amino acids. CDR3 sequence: CAISDSQGGPQFIYEQYF. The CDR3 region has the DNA TGTGCCATCAGTGATAGCCAAGGAGGCCCACAATTTATCTACGAGCAGTACTTC.

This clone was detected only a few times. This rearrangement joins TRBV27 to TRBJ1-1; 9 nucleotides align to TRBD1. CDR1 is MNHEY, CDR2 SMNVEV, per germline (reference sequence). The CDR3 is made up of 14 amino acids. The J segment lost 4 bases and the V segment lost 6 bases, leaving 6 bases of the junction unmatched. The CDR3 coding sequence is TGTGCCAGCAGGCCCGACAGGGGGGGCACTGAAGCTTTCTTT. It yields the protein CASRPDRGGTEAFF.

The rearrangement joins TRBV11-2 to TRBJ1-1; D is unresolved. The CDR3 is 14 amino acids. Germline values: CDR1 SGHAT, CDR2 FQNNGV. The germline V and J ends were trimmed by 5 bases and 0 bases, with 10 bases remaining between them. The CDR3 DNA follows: TGTGCCAGCAGCCTAGGTACAGTGAACACTGAAGCTTTCTTT. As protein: CASSLGTVNTEAFF.

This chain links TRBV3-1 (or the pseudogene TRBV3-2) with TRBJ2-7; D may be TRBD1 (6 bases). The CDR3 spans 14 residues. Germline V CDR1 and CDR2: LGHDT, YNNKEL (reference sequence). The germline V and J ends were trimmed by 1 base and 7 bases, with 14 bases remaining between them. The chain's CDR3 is CASSQVDRRLEQYF. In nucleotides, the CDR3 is TGTGCCAGCAGCCAAGTCGACAGGCGACTTGAGCAGTACTTC.

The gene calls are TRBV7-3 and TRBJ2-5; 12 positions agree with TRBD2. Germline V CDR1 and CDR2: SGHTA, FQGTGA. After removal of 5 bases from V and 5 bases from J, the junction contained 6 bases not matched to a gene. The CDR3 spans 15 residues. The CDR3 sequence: CASSTTSGGYETQYF. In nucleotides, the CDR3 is TGTGCCAGCAGCACCACTAGCGGGGGGTATGAGACCCAGTACTTC.

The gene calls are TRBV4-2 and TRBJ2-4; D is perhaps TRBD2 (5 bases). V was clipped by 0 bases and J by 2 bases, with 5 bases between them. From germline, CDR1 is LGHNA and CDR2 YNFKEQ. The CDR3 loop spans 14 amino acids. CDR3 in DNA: TGTGCCAGCAGCCAAGACGGGACCAAAAACATTCAGTACTTC. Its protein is CASSQDGTKNIQYF.